The present entry profiles one T cell receptor (beta chain) with its context. Its matching antigen is unknown. The authors ran a second PCR of 7 to 11 cycles using a sample-barcoded 5' primer and a J-beta primer mix. In TCRdb, the 5' RACE reads were re-called with MiXCR into one record per CDR3 protein. The table shows approximately 1.5 million distinct CDR3 sequences, with 35% to 45% occurring only once. The data are from a study of blood T cells in healthy people across ages. CDR1 is SGHRS, CDR2 YFSETQ, per germline. The CDR3 totals 16 residues. Trimming removed 3 bases from V and 6 bases from J; junction bases left unmatched: 9. Study-wide results and limits: Measured against age, TCR beta diversity per million T cells decreased in a roughly linear manner.

The sequencing sample was made of blood. The chain uses TRBV5-1 and TRBJ2-1; the match to TRBD2 covers 10 bases. The clonotype originates from a woman aged 18-29 years in good health. The CDR3 region is CASSSSGTSVSNEQFF. The DNA of the CDR3 is TGCGCCAGCAGCTCCTCCGGGACTAGCGTCTCCAATGAGCAGTTCTTC.